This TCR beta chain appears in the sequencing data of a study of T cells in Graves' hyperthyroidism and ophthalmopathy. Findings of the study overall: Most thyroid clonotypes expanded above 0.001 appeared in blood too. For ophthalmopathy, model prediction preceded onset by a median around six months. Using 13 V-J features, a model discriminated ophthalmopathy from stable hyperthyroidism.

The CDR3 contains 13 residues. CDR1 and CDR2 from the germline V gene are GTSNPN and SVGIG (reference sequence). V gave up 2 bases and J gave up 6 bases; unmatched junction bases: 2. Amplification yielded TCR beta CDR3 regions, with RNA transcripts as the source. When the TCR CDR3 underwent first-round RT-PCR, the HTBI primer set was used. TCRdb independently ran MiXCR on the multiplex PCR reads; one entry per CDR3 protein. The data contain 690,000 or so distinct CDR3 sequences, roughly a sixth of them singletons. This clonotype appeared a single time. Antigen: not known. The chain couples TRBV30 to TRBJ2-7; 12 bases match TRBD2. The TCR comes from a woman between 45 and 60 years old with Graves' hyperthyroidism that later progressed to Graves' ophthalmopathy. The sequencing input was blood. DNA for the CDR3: TGTGCCTGGAGTTTGACTAGCGGGGGCGAGCAGTACTTC. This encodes CAWSLTSGGEQYF. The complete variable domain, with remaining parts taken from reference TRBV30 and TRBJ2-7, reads SQTIHQWPATLVQPVGSPLSLECTVEGTSNPNLYWYRQAAGRGLQLLFYSVGIGQISSEVPQNLSASRPQDRQFILSSKKLLLSDSGFYLCAWSLTSGGEQYFGPGTRLTVT.